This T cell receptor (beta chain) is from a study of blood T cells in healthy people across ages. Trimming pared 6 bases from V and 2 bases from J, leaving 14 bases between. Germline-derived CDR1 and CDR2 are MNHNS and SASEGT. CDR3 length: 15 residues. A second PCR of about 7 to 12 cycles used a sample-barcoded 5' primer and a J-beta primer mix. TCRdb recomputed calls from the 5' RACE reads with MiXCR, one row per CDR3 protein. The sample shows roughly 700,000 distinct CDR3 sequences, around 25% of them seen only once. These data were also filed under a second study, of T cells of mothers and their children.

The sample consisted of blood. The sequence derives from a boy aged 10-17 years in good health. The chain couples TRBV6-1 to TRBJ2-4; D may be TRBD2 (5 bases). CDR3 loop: CASSADPGSKNIQYF. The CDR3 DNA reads TGTGCCAGCAGCGCAGACCCGGGATCCAAAAACATTCAGTACTTC.